This TCR beta chain was sequenced during a study of shared clonotypes between healthy human individuals. Germline V CDR1 and CDR2: SGHAT, FQNNGV. CDR3 length: 14 amino acids. Trimming at V came to 5 bases and at J to 7 bases, leaving 6 bases not matched to a gene. This table comes from immunoSEQ multiplex PCR, and its TCRdb copy is limited to in-frame clones, with some not included. There are around 1.5 million clones in the sample; about 98% occur only once, and 0.4% to 0.45% lies in the top ten. A note on this clone: Its antigen is not known.

Whole-study results and caveats: Large sequencing depth failed to make sorted-subset sequencing complete, rarefaction showed.

The chain joins TRBV11-2 to TRBJ2-5; 11 nucleotides match TRBD1. This sequence originates from a man aged 25 to 40 in good health. The sample was naive CD4+ T cells sorted from blood. The sample's subset: CD45RA+ positively selected. CDR3 DNA sequence: TGTGCCAGCAGCCGGGACAGGGGGGGTCTGACCCAGTACTTC. Amino acid sequence: CASSRDRGGLTQYF.